This T cell receptor (beta chain) came from a study of blood T cell repertoires in COVID-19. Sequencing used immunoSEQ multiplex PCR; TCRdb keeps in-frame clones, though not all of them. Found here are around 200,000 clones, over 75% of them singletons; the top ten hold roughly 9.7%. The junction had 7 bases not matched to a gene; V was cut back by 5 bases and J by 4 bases. From germline, CDR1 is LNHDA and CDR2 SQIVND (reference sequence). The CDR3 has 15 residues. Sequences were obtained from peripheral blood. The TCR originated in a human donor with active or convalescent COVID-19. The donor label of this sample is uncertain. The chain joins TRBV19 to TRBJ2-5; 10 bases match TRBD1. CDR3: CASSSGQGRRETQYF. The CDR3 nucleotides are TGTGCCAGTAGTTCGGGACAGGGGAGGCGAGAGACCCAGTACTTC. Full variable domain (remainder filled in from reference TRBV19 and TRBJ2-5): DGGITQSPKYLFRKEGQNVTLSCEQNLNHDAMYWYRQDPGQGLRLIYYSQIVNDFQKGDIAEGYSVSREKKESFPLTVTSAQKNPTAFYLCASSSGQGRRETQYFGPGTRLLVL.